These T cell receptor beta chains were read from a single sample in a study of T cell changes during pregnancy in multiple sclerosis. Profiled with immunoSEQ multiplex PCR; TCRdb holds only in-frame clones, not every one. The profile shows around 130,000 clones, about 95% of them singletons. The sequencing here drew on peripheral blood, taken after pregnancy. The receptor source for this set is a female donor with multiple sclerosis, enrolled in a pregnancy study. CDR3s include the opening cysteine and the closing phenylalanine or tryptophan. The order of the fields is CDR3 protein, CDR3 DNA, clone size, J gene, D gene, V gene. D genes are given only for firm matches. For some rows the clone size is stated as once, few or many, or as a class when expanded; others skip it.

CSVRDRAYEQYF | TGCAGCGTTAGGGACAGAGCCTACGAGCAGTACTTC | - | TRBJ2-7 | TRBD1 | TRBV29-1
CSVAFDTTGFQTYEQYF | TGCAGCGTTGCTTTCGATACTACAGGGTTTCAAACCTACGAGCAGTACTTC | - | TRBJ2-7 | - | TRBV29-1
CATLLASNEQFF | TGTGCCACCTTACTAGCGTCCAATGAGCAGTTCTTC | - | TRBJ2-1 | TRBD2 | TRBV7-9
CASSITSGTYTGDEQYF | TGTGCCAGTAGTATAACCAGCGGGACTTACACAGGCGACGAGCAGTACTTC | - | TRBJ2-7 | TRBD2 | TRBV19
CASSPDRGWYEQYF | TGTGCCAGCAGTCCGGACAGGGGTTGGTACGAGCAGTACTTC | - | TRBJ2-7 | TRBD1 | TRBV6-6
CASMKEGGSSYNEQFF | TGTGCCAGCATGAAGGAAGGAGGAAGCTCCTACAATGAGCAGTTCTTC | - | TRBJ2-1 | - | TRBV6-4
CASSLGETGDPYEQYF | TGTGCCAGCAGCTTAGGAGAGACAGGGGACCCTTACGAGCAGTACTTC | once | TRBJ2-7 | TRBD1 | TRBV7-8
CASSLGAGELFF | TGTGCCAGCAGCTTGGGAGCCGGGGAGCTGTTTTTT | - | TRBJ2-2 | - | TRBV5-6
CASSEGMRQGYQPQHF | TGCGCCAGCAGTGAGGGTATGAGACAGGGGTATCAGCCCCAGCATTTT | - | TRBJ1-5 | TRBD1 | TRBV10-1
CASSIPRGLASTDTQYF | TGTGCCAGTAGTATTCCACGCGGGCTAGCTAGCACAGATACGCAGTATTTT | - | TRBJ2-3 | - | TRBV19
CASSGGTGGSNYGYTF | TGTGCCAGCTCAGGGGGGACAGGGGGGAGCAACTATGGCTACACCTTC | - | TRBJ1-2 | TRBD1 | TRBV5-6
CASSITGSYNEQFF | TGTGCCAGTAGTATAACCGGGTCCTACAATGAGCAGTTCTTC | - | TRBJ2-1 | - | TRBV19
CASSSSIPGSYGYTF | TGTGCCAGCAGTTCCTCCATTCCGGGTAGCTATGGCTACACCTTC | - | TRBJ1-2 | - | TRBV28
CASSFLVSGELFF | TGTGCTAGCAGCTTTCTAGTGTCCGGGGAGCTGTTTTTT | - | TRBJ2-2 | - | TRBV7-7
CASSNLQGYEQYF | TGCGCCAGCAGCAACCTACAGGGCTACGAGCAGTACTTC | - | TRBJ2-7 | - | TRBV5-1
CASSSTGVGANVLTF | TGTGCCAGCAGCTCCACAGGGGTCGGGGCCAACGTCCTGACTTTC | - | TRBJ2-6 | TRBD1 | TRBV5-6
CASSWASGNNEQFF | TGTGCCAGCTCATGGGCTAGCGGAAACAATGAGCAGTTCTTC | - | TRBJ2-1 | TRBD2 | TRBV18
CSAGQSLNTEAFF | TGCAGCGCAGGACAGTCATTGAACACTGAAGCTTTCTTT | - | TRBJ1-1 | - | TRBV29-1
CASRRSSEVLTGELFF | TGCGCCAGCAGGCGGTCTAGCGAGGTTTTGACCGGGGAGCTGTTTTTT | - | TRBJ2-2 | - | TRBV4-1
CASSFAGVATGELFF | TGTGCCAGCAGTTTCGCGGGAGTGGCCACCGGGGAGCTGTTTTTT | once | TRBJ2-2 | TRBD2 | TRBV27
CASSFLGQVHGQPQHF | TGTGCCAGCAGTTTCCTGGGACAGGTACACGGCCAGCCCCAGCATTTT | - | TRBJ1-5 | TRBD1 | TRBV28